This T cell receptor (beta chain) was profiled in a study of shared clonotypes between healthy human individuals (TCRdb year 2020). Study-level background: A couple of women and three men aged 18 to 49 years were included in the cohort. Per donor, three plates each were used for CD4 naive and CD4 memory, two for CD8 naive, and one for CD8 memory. Different laboratories and diverse techniques were used to prepare libraries and sequence TCR repertoires, to increase sequencing depth and limit assay-specific biases. Between about 0.8 and 9 billion PBMCs per donor were obtained by leukapheresis. To estimate repertoire size and how much clonotype sharing occurs between individuals, the study deeply sequenced the blood TCR repertoires of about five healthy adults. Beyond this particular receptor, the publication reports: The small number of donors limited the genetic and exposure-history diversity represented. Naive subsets generally had larger estimated clonotype richness than memory subsets. Even with the large sequencing depth, rarefaction of the sorted-subset datasets indicated that sequencing was incomplete. Pairwise subsampling indicated that sequencing depth was expected to affect the degree of clonotype sharing among donors. When several donors were compared, the shared fraction of clonotypes was around 5% for naive CD4, around 3.6% for naive CD8, more than 2% for memory CD4, and under 0.5% for memory CD8. Sampling was restricted to blood, and TCR repertoires in tissues likely differ from the TCR repertoires found in blood. Compared with non-shared clonotypes, the clonotypes found in all four sorted-subset donors had higher generation probabilities.

Its CDR3 holds 14 amino acids, cysteine through phenylalanine. Left in the record is the CDR3 DNA by itself, 42 bases read in frame from the first base. The germline V gene sets CDR1 to MGHRA and CDR2 to YSYEKL. The V and J ends are trimmed by 0 bases and 4 bases, leaving 9 bases between them. The donors were healthy, HIV-negative adults who had no recently reported acute infections or vaccinations. Every donor was a Caucasian adult residing in Nashville, Tennessee, USA. CD4+ T cells were enriched through magnetic negative selection, after which naive cells were positively selected on CD45RA and the remaining negative fraction served as the memory subset. Blood was obtained by leukapheresis, after which PBMCs were separated by Ficoll-Histopaque density gradient centrifugation and cryopreserved in liquid nitrogen vapor phase. Analytical flow cytometry was used to check the purity and quantity of each magnetically sorted T cell population. Genomic DNA was isolated from each sorted fraction and quantified by UV absorbance on a Nanodrop 2000c.

TCR CDR3 regions were amplified from genomic DNA by multiplex PCR using the deep immunoSEQ assay. Genomic DNA extracted from each cell subset was distributed evenly over all wells of several immunoSEQ 96-well plates, and each plate served as one replicate. Each replicate PCR for sorted subsets received about 180 ng genomic DNA, equal to tens of thousands of T cell genomes. The purified libraries were quantified using a Qubit 3.0 fluorometer, sized with a Bioanalyzer 2100, and then quantified again using the KAPA Library Quantification kit. Every immunoSEQ 96-well plate was sequenced on a dedicated single-read 150-cycle Illumina NextSeq 550 flow cell. On the study's bioinformatics: Because the immunoSEQ output held only junctional sequences and lacked quality scores, the filtering could not match the filtering applied to full-length reads. To assign V/J genes and CDR3, sequences were annotated using PyIR, a Python wrapper for IgBLAST v1.9, with IMGT germline references. Reads were removed for weak V/J assignments (E-value above 1e-6), missing CDR3, stop codons, out-of-frame junctions, or ambiguous translated residues. V3J clonotypes were defined by identical inferred V gene, J gene, and CDR3 amino acid sequence. Percentage overlap between repertoires was computed as shared unique clonotypes divided by the size of the smaller repertoire. Repertoire richness was assessed with RTK rarefaction, the Chao1 estimator, and Recon v2.1 estimates of unobserved clonotypes. Generation probabilities for all TCRbeta clonotypes obtained by the gDNA method from a handful of donors were computed using OLGA. The table comes from immuneACCESS by way of TCRdb, which keeps in-frame sequences with V and J called. Part of the clones is missing from these tables; in studies checked, under half for an unresolved V gene and the rest for unknown reasons. The V and J calls and clone size are taken from that table; D and trimming were inferred from the DNA. The sample data list 2 million to 2.5 million clones, and approximately 95% of these were observed just once. Of the sample, 0.13% falls within the top ten clones.

Notes on this clone: No cognate antigen has been identified for it. Qualities for individual bases were not recorded, and no much larger clone is one base off.

The receptor's source is a man aged 18 to 29 in good health. The chain links TRBV4-1 with TRBJ1-1; no D segment can be confidently identified. Sequencing was done on a sample of naive CD4+ T cells sorted from blood. The cell subset or site label, read with the paper, signifies: CD45RA+ positively selected. The CDR3 amino acid sequence is: CASSQDLTSTEAFF. The DNA sequence is TGCGCCAGCAGCCAAGACCTGACAAGCACTGAAGCTTTCTTT.